This TCR beta chain was found in a study of shared clonotypes between healthy human individuals. The germline V gene encodes CDR1 SQVTM and CDR2 ANQGSEA. Trimming took 7 bases from V and 0 from J, leaving 9 bases between them. The CDR3 length is 12 residues. The table came from immunoSEQ multiplex PCR; TCRdb's copy has only in-frame clones and leaves some out. The table has about 2.5 million clones, 85% to 95% seen once; the top ten hold approximately 0.4%. This clone was seen a few times. The sample taken for sequencing was naive CD4+ T cells from PBMCs. As for subset: CD45RA+ positively selected. This TCR was recovered from a man aged 18 to 29 in good health. Some clones in this sample may be carry-over from other donors' samples. The chain combines TRBV29-1 with TRBJ2-5; a possible D gene is TRBD1 (5 bases). The CDR3 loop reads CSGRVYQETQYF. In DNA, the CDR3 is TGCAGCGGCAGGGTGTACCAAGAGACCCAGTACTTC.